Below are 26 T cell receptor beta chains sequenced from a single sample in a study of blood T cell repertoires in COVID-19. Clones were sequenced by immunoSEQ multiplex PCR, and TCRdb holds only the in-frame ones, with some missing. Of about 140,000 clones in the sample, 70% to 85% were seen once. Sample: PBMCs or T cells enriched from blood (not recorded which). The receptors come from a woman in her late teens or twenties who had been exposed to COVID-19.

The chain has TRBV19 and TRBJ1-2, with 8 bases matching TRBD1. The CDR3 consists of 16 residues. Losses at the gene ends were 5 bases for V and 3 bases for J; bases not matched to a gene: 11. Germline assignment: CDR1 LNHDA and CDR2 SQIVND (reference sequence). CDR3 sequence (DNA): TGTGCCAGTAGTGGGACGACAGGGGATTACCACTATGGCTACACCTTC. This sequence encodes CASSGTTGDYHYGYTF. Full variable domain (remainder filled in from reference TRBV19 and TRBJ1-2): DGGITQSPKYLFRKEGQNVTLSCEQNLNHDAMYWYRQDPGQGLRLIYYSQIVNDFQKGDIAEGYSVSREKKESFPLTVTSAQKNPTAFYLCASSGTTGDYHYGYTFGSGTRLTVV.

The chain has TRBV4-3 and TRBJ1-4; 9 bases are shared with TRBD1. The germline V gene has CDR1 LGHNA and CDR2 YSLEER. The CDR3 runs to 17 residues. V trimming: 2 bases; J trimming: 4 bases; junction bases outside the gene matches: 8. The CDR3 loop reads CASSQRDRAGVNEKLFF. The CDR3 DNA sequence: TGCGCCAGCAGCCAACGGGACAGGGCCGGGGTTAATGAAAAACTGTTTTTT.

The V and J genes are TRBV7-2 and TRBJ1-2, with D possibly TRBD1 on 5 matching bases. The germline CDR1 and CDR2 sequences are SGHTA and FQGNSA. The CDR3 extends over 13 amino acids. V lost 0 bases to trimming and J lost 5 bases, with 7 bases between them. The CDR3 loop is CASSLADKYGYTF. In nucleotides, the CDR3 is TGTGCCAGCAGCTTAGCGGACAAGTATGGCTACACCTTC.

CDR3 in amino acids: CASSVRDRSQGSYGYTF. The CDR3 DNA reads TGTGCCAGCAGCGTCCGGGACAGAAGTCAAGGTTCCTATGGCTACACCTTC. This rearrangement joins TRBV2 to TRBJ1-2; the match to TRBD1 covers 7 bases. Germline V gene lookup returns CDR1 SNHLY and CDR2 FYNNEI. The junction had 17 bases not matched to a gene; V was cut back by 6 bases and J by 4 bases. The CDR3 consists of 17 residues. Full variable domain (rest looked up from reference TRBV2 and TRBJ1-2): EPEVTQTPSHQVTQMGQEVILRCVPISNHLYFYWYRQILGQKVEFLVSFYNNEISEKSEIFDDQFSVERPDGSNFTLKIRSTKLEDSAMYFCASSVRDRSQGSYGYTFGSGTRLTVV.

V is TRBV6-6 and J is TRBJ1-2, with 9 bases fitting TRBD1. The V gene end was trimmed by 5 bases and the J gene end by 2 bases; junction bases not matched to a gene: 9. This CDR3 spans 16 amino acids. CDR1 is MNHNY and CDR2 is SVGAGI in the germline V gene (reference sequence). DNA for the CDR3: TGTGCCAGCAGTCGCCGGGACAGGGCGACCAACTATGGCTACACCTTC. This sequence encodes CASSRRDRATNYGYTF.

V is TRBV27 and J is TRBJ2-6; D is possibly TRBD1 (5 bases). V lost 5 bases and J 0 bases, leaving 11 bases between the germline ends. The CDR3 has 16 residues. The germline CDR1 and CDR2 sequences are MNHEY and SMNVEV (reference sequence). For the CDR3, the DNA is TGTGCCAGCAGTAGGGGTGGGCACTCTGGGGCCAACGTCCTGACTTTC. Translated, it gives CASSRGGHSGANVLTF.

The chain joins TRBV12-3 or TRBV12-4 to TRBJ2-5; no firm D call. V dropped 2 bases and J dropped 4 bases, with 8 bases sitting between them. The CDR3 covers 13 residues. The DNA of the CDR3 is TGTGCCAGCAGTTTATTTGGCGGAGAGACCCAGTACTTC. Amino acids: CASSLFGGETQYF.

This chain links TRBV19 with TRBJ1-6; 8 nucleotides match TRBD1. V lost 4 bases and J lost 11; bases outside the gene matches: 13. Germline values: CDR1 LNHDA, CDR2 SQIVND (reference sequence). This CDR3 contains 16 residues. DNA for the CDR3: TGTGCCAGTAGTAGAGACAGGGGTCGTTATATCGCACCCCTCCACTTT. Its protein product is CASSRDRGRYIAPLHF. Full variable domain (missing parts from reference TRBV19 and TRBJ1-6): DGGITQSPKYLFRKEGQNVTLSCEQNLNHDAMYWYRQDPGQGLRLIYYSQIVNDFQKGDIAEGYSVSREKKESFPLTVTSAQKNPTAFYLCASSRDRGRYIAPLHFGNGTRLTVT.

The rearrangement joins TRBV7-9 to TRBJ1-1; 10 nucleotides agree with TRBD1. The CDR3 spans 14 residues. V shed 6 bases, J shed 3 bases, and the junction held 4 bases outside the gene matches. Germline V CDR1 and CDR2: SEHNR, FQNEAQ (reference sequence). The CDR3 DNA follows: TGTGCCAGCAGGGAGGGACAGGGGTACACTGAAGCTTTCTTT. Amino acids: CASREGQGYTEAFF.

This chain joins TRBV27 and TRBJ1-2, with 8 positions matching TRBD1. This CDR3 region has 13 residues. V lost 5 bases to trimming and J lost 3 bases; unmatched junction nucleotides: 2. Per germline, CDR1 MNHEY and CDR2 SMNVEV (reference sequence). This CDR3 reads CASSQQGDYGYTF. The CDR3 bases are TGTGCCAGCAGTCAACAGGGGGACTATGGCTACACCTTC.

This clone appeared a single time. V and J are TRBV30 and TRBJ1-2, with 8 bases matching TRBD1. CDR3 length: 14 residues. The germline V gene encodes CDR1 GTSNPN and CDR2 SVGIG (reference sequence). Trimming at V came to 6 bases and at J to 4 bases, leaving 10 bases not matched to a gene. CDR3 sequence: CACHWTGNLYGYTF. CDR3 nucleotides: TGTGCCTGCCATTGGACAGGGAATCTCTATGGCTACACCTTC.

The chain couples TRBV15 to TRBJ2-3; TRBD1 aligns across 11 bases. V was pared by 3 bases and J by 4 bases, with 6 bases of the junction left unmatched. The CDR3 is made up of 16 amino acids. Germline values: CDR1 LNHNV, CDR2 YYDKDF (reference sequence). The CDR3 region has the DNA TGTGCCACCAGCAGTAATCCGGGACAGGGGGCAGATACGCAGTATTTT. Amino acid sequence: CATSSNPGQGADTQYF. The full variable domain, its missing parts supplied by reference TRBV15 and TRBJ2-3, is DAMVIQNPRYQVTQFGKPVTLSCSQTLNHNVMYWYQQKSSQAPKLLFHYYDKDFNNEADTPDNFQSRRPNTSFCFLDIRSPGLGDTAMYLCATSSNPGQGADTQYFGPGTRLTVL.

This chain joins TRBV12-5 and TRBJ2-7, with D tentatively TRBD2 (6 bases). V lost 5 bases, J lost 5 bases, and 16 bases lay in between. The CDR3 sequence is 14 residues long. CDR1 and CDR2 from the germline V gene are LGHNT and FRNRAP. In DNA form, the CDR3 reads TGTGCTAGTGGTCGGGACTCAACCCGCGACGAGCAGTACTTC. Amino acid sequence: CASGRDSTRDEQYF.

The rearrangement links TRBV6-6 to TRBJ1-1; no reliable D call. V was shortened by 2 bases and J by 1 base, with 11 bases between the two germline ends. CDR3 length equals 15 residues. Germline loops: CDR1 MNHNY, CDR2 SVGAGI (reference sequence). The CDR3 loop is CASSYRIEGNTEAFF. The DNA of the CDR3 is TGTGCCAGCAGTTACCGAATCGAGGGGAACACTGAAGCTTTCTTT.

J is TRBJ2-7 and V is TRBV16; 7 positions match TRBD1. The CDR3 runs 14 residues. CDR1 KGHSY and CDR2 FQNENV come from the germline V gene. With 3 bases clipped from V and 2 bases from J, the junction kept 4 bases outside the gene matches. This chain's CDR3 is CASSQGTVTYEQYF. The CDR3 bases are TGTGCCAGCAGCCAGGGGACAGTAACCTACGAGCAGTACTTC. The variable domain in full, completed from reference TRBV16 and TRBJ2-7, reads GEEVAQTPKHLVRGEGQKAKLYCAPIKGHSYVFWYQQVLKNEFKFLISFQNENVFDETGMPKERFSAKCLPNSPCSLEIQATKLEDSAVYFCASSQGTVTYEQYFGPGTRLTVT.

The chain has TRBV30 and TRBJ1-1; D possibly corresponds to TRBD1 (5 bases). Germline values: CDR1 GTSNPN, CDR2 SVGIG (reference sequence). There are 14 residues in the CDR3. Deletions cut 3 bases from V and 4 bases from J, with 15 bases between. The DNA for the CDR3 is TGTGCCTGGAGACCTGACAGCCTGGGCACTGAAGCTTTCTTT. It encodes CAWRPDSLGTEAFF. Supplemented by reference TRBV30 and TRBJ1-1, the full variable domain reads SQTIHQWPATLVQPVGSPLSLECTVEGTSNPNLYWYRQAAGRGLQLLFYSVGIGQISSEVPQNLSASRPQDRQFILSSKKLLLSDSGFYLCAWRPDSLGTEAFFGQGTRLTVV.

The chain recombines TRBV1 with TRBJ2-3; TRBD2 is the table's D call, not checked against the DNA. TRBV1 is tagged as a pseudogene. This CDR3 region has 17 residues. This chain's CDR3 is CTSSQVGLAGGSNTQYF. DNA for the CDR3: TGCACCAGCAGCCAAGTTGGGCTAGCGGGAGGTTCAAATACGCAGTATTTT.

This clone appeared once. This sequence joins TRBV19 and TRBJ2-1; 8 bases align to TRBD2. Trimming at V came to 3 bases and at J to 6 bases, leaving 7 bases not matched to a gene. Germline V gene lookup returns CDR1 LNHDA and CDR2 SQIVND (reference sequence). The CDR3 loop spans 15 amino acids. DNA of the CDR3: TGTGCCAGTAGTATCAGCGGGAGTGGGTTCAATGAGCAGTTCTTC. This translates into CASSISGSGFNEQFF.

V is TRBV7-6 and J is TRBJ2-1, with TRBD1 matching 7 bases. Germline V gene data show CDR1 as SGHVS and CDR2 as FNYEAQ. V dropped 6 bases and J dropped 2; count of bases not matched to a gene: 7. The CDR3 consists of 15 residues. CDR3 DNA sequence: TGTGCCAGCAGTCTCAGAGGGGGCCCCTACAATGAGCAGTTCTTC. This encodes CASSLRGGPYNEQFF.

The gene calls are TRBV7-8 and TRBJ1-2; 7 nucleotides align to TRBD1. Germline loops: CDR1 SGHVS, CDR2 FQNEAQ. This CDR3 has 16 residues. The ends lost 2 bases at V and 6 bases at J; junction bases unmatched: 12. CDR3 nucleotides: TGTGCCAGCAGCTTATCCAGAACAGGGGTGGGGAATGGCTACACCTTC. Its protein is CASSLSRTGVGNGYTF.

This chain uses TRBV6-2 or TRBV6-3 with TRBJ2-7, with a possible D match to TRBD1 (5 bases). V lost 2 bases and J lost 2, with 7 bases in between. This CDR3 is 13 amino acids long. Germline CDR1 MNHEY, CDR2 SVGEGT. CDR3 sequence: CASSYGRAYEQYF. Here the CDR3 DNA reads TGTGCCAGCAGTTACGGCAGGGCCTACGAGCAGTACTTC.

V usage is TRBV7-2 and J usage is TRBJ1-2; tentatively, D is TRBD1 (6 bases). Between the trimmed V and J ends, which lost 2 bases and 8 bases, there was a span of 27 bases. Germline values: CDR1 SGHTA, CDR2 FQGNSA. The CDR3 is 18 residues long. CDR3 residues: CASSLYFGQTTGKRGYTF. The CDR3 DNA sequence: TGTGCCAGCAGCTTATATTTTGGGCAAACTACAGGGAAGCGAGGCTACACCTTC.

The V and J genes are TRBV12-5 and TRBJ1-4; D gene unclear. Looked up from germline, CDR1 is LGHNT and CDR2 is FRNRAP. The CDR3 spans 14 residues. V was pared by 4 bases and J by 7 bases, with 13 bases between. The CDR3 region is CASGSASAVEKLFF. The CDR3, as DNA: TGTGCTAGTGGTTCAGCCTCGGCGGTTGAAAAACTGTTTTTT. The entire variable domain, with the rest obtained from reference TRBV12-5 and TRBJ1-4, is as follows: DARVTQTPRHKVTEMGQEVTMRCQPILGHNTVFWYRQTMMQGLELLAYFRNRAPLDDSGMPKDRFSAEMPDATLATLKIQPSEPRDSAVYFCASGSASAVEKLFFGSGTQLSVL.

This sequence joins TRBV30 and TRBJ2-5; 8 nucleotides agree with TRBD2. The germline V gene encodes CDR1 GTSNPN and CDR2 SVGIG (reference sequence). The CDR3 sequence is 15 residues long. The ends lost 4 bases at V and 1 base at J; junction bases unmatched: 8. The CDR3 loop reads CAWTKGLAGQETQYF. CDR3 bases: TGTGCCTGGACCAAGGGCCTAGCGGGCCAAGAGACCCAGTACTTC.

This rearrangement joins TRBV5-1 to TRBJ1-3; possibly TRBD1 for D (6 bases). Germline CDR1 is SGHRS and CDR2 is YFSETQ. This CDR3 has 15 residues. V lost 7 bases, J lost 0 bases, and 14 bases lay in between. This CDR3 reads CASGNGQSSGNTIYF. CDR3 DNA: TGCGCCAGCGGCAATGGACAGAGCTCTGGAAACACCATATATTTT.

The chain carries TRBV12-3 or TRBV12-4 and TRBJ2-3, with a possible D match to TRBD2 (6 bases). The V end lost 6 bases, the J end lost 10 bases, and 11 bases lay between the germline ends. The length of the CDR3 is 11 residues. The CDR3 reads CASSIGGPQYF. CDR3 DNA: TGTGCCAGCAGCATCGGAGGGCCGCAGTATTTT.